Only a few counts were recorded for the clone carrying this T cell receptor beta chain. TCRdb processed the 5' RACE reads anew with MiXCR; each CDR3 protein has one entry. The table lists about 56,000 distinct CDR3 sequences, more than 9% of them singletons. The sample is drawn from a study of early T cells in non-severe SARS-CoV-2 infection. This CDR3 has 14 amino acids. CDR1 is SQVTM, CDR2 ANQGSEA, per germline. J was trimmed by 7 bases and V by 0 bases; bases with no gene match: 3. Sequencing was carried out using whole blood. The sequence was collected from an adult who was a healthcare worker with PCR-confirmed SARS-CoV-2 infection or an uninfected control (not recorded which). The V and J genes are TRBV29-1 and TRBJ1-4, with 9 bases aligning to TRBD1. The CDR3 nucleotides read TGCAGCGTTGAAGATGGGACAGGGTCTGAAAAACTGTTTTTT. This gives the protein CSVEDGTGSEKLFF.